Reported below is one T cell receptor (beta chain). Its target is not known. Constant-segment primers and 5'RACE yielded cDNA libraries for TCR alpha and TCR beta, each carrying sample barcodes and UMIs. TCRdb itself ran the 5' RACE reads through MiXCR, one entry per CDR3 protein. The repertoire holds fewer than 650,000 distinct CDR3 sequences, with about 20% as singletons. V lost 2 bases and J 1 base, leaving 14 bases between the germline ends. Germline V CDR1 and CDR2: SGHTA, FQGTGA. This CDR3 contains 16 residues. The data were taken from a study of T-cell memory formation after mild COVID-19. Points from the study as a whole: For second-wave clones that peaked at day 37, SARS-CoV-2 specificity went unverified. Cross-reactive memory appears to have joined, as suggested by some responding clones showing up in pre-infection memory.

V is TRBV7-3 and J is TRBJ2-5; D is perhaps TRBD2 (5 bases). The source material was PBMCs or a T cell subset sorted from them (not recorded which). The clonotype originates from an adult woman who had mild COVID-19 (a few samples of this study predate the infection). Cell type and time point are not known. The CDR3 region is CASSLGGSGRQETQYF. DNA for the CDR3: TGTGCCAGCAGCTTAGGTGGCAGCGGCCGCCAAGAGACCCAGTACTTC.